Listed here are 28 T cell receptor beta chains from one sample, sequenced in a study of Ad26.COV2.S vaccination and SARS-CoV-2 variants. The sample's treatment: roughly 18 received Ad26.COV2.S at low or high dose, single or two shots; five or six received placebo; per-sample allocation not given. Collection of samples fell on day 63 after the first vaccine or placebo injection. Clones were read by immunoSEQ multiplex PCR, and TCRdb kept only the in-frame ones, dropping some. The sample includes approximately 410,000 clones, approximately 92% of them seen just once. The sequencing here drew on peripheral blood, taken in a trial of Ad26.COV2.S vaccine versus placebo. These receptors originate from a person aged 18 to 59 who received the Ad26.COV2.S COVID-19 vaccine or a placebo.

The chain recombines TRBV18 with TRBJ2-3, with 8 bases aligning to TRBD1. This CDR3 spans 15 amino acids. Trimming at V came to 4 bases and at J to 0 bases, leaving 3 bases not matched to a gene. Germline loops: CDR1 KGHSH, CDR2 LQKENI. In DNA form, the CDR3 reads TGTGCCAGCTCACGGGACAGGTATAGCACAGATACGCAGTATTTT. Amino acids: CASSRDRYSTDTQYF.

CDR3 in amino acids: CASSQDMAGTYYEQYF. As DNA, the CDR3 is TGCGCCAGCAGCCAAGATATGGCCGGGACATACTACGAGCAGTACTTC. This chain joins TRBV4-1 and TRBJ2-7; a weak D match, TRBD1 (6 bases). V shed 0 bases and J shed 3 bases, with 15 bases lying between them. The CDR3 length is 16 residues. CDR1 is MGHRA and CDR2 is YSYEKL in the germline V gene.

The CDR3: CASSTIGGANEKLFF. In DNA form, the CDR3 reads TGTGCCAGCAGCACAATCGGGGGGGCTAATGAAAAACTGTTTTTT. This chain connects TRBV5-4 to TRBJ1-4; D perhaps matches TRBD1 (5 bases). Germline values: CDR1 SGHNT, CDR2 YYREEE (reference sequence). The CDR3 is 15 amino acids. V dropped 4 bases and J dropped 3 bases, with 13 bases sitting between them.

V gene TRBV5-1 combines with J gene TRBJ1-1, with unresolved D. The CDR3 runs to 12 residues. Trimming took 3 bases from V and 2 from J, leaving 5 bases between them. CDR1 is SGHRS, CDR2 YFSETQ, per germline. The CDR3 sequence: CASSSTNTEAFF. CDR3 coding DNA: TGCGCCAGCAGCTCCACTAACACTGAAGCTTTCTTT.

The chain uses TRBV9 and TRBJ2-1; unclear D gene. The germline V and J ends were trimmed by 8 bases and 0 bases, with 15 bases remaining between them. CDR1 is SGDLS and CDR2 is YYNGEE in the germline V gene. The CDR3 is 15 residues long. CDR3 in DNA: TGTGCCAGTTCTTTTGGCGCGAGCTCCTACAATGAGCAGTTCTTC. Protein: CASSFGASSYNEQFF. Looking up the rest from reference TRBV9 and TRBJ2-1 gives the full variable domain: DSGVTQTPKHLITATGQRVTLRCSPRSGDLSVYWYQQSLDQGLQFLIQYYNGEERAKGNILERFSAQQFPDLHSELNLSSLELGDSALYFCASSFGASSYNEQFFGPGTRLTVL.

V and J are TRBV7-2 and TRBJ2-1; 13 bases map to TRBD2. CDR3 length: 15 residues. V was pared by 1 base and J by 12 bases, with 6 bases of the junction left unmatched. Germline assignment: CDR1 SGHTA and CDR2 FQGNSA. CDR3 DNA sequence: TGTGCCAGCAGCTTAGTGGGGACTAGCGGGGACGGGCAGTTCTTC. Translation: CASSLVGTSGDGQFF. Variable domain in full (rest from reference TRBV7-2 and TRBJ2-1): GAGVSQSPSNKVTEKGKDVELRCDPISGHTALYWYRQSLGQGLEFLIYFQGNSAPDKSGLPSDRFSAERTGGSVSTLTIQRTQQEDSAVYLCASSLVGTSGDGQFFGPGTRLTVL.

DNA for the CDR3: TGTGCCAGCAGCTTAGGGGGGACCACTGAAGCTTTCTTT. Protein sequence: CASSLGGTTEAFF. This chain connects TRBV11-2 to TRBJ1-1; D is possibly TRBD1 (5 bases). V dropped 1 base and J dropped 4 bases, with 7 bases sitting between them. In germline, CDR1 is SGHAT, CDR2 FQNNGV. The CDR3 extends over 13 amino acids. Together with reference TRBV11-2 and TRBJ1-1, the CDR3 gives the full variable domain: EAGVAQSPRYKIIEKRQSVAFWCNPISGHATLYWYQQILGQGPKLLIQFQNNGVVDDSQLPKDRFSAERLKGVDSTLKIQPAKLEDSAVYLCASSLGGTTEAFFGQGTRLTVV.

This chain uses TRBV11-3 with TRBJ2-2; D is possibly TRBD2 (6 bases). This CDR3 is 13 amino acids long. Deletions cut 4 bases from V and 6 bases from J, with 9 bases between. CDR1 and CDR2 from the germline V gene are SGHNT and YENEEA. In nucleotides, the CDR3 is TGTGCCAGCAGCTGGGGAGGCCCCGGGGAGCTGTTTTTT. Amino acids: CASSWGGPGELFF.

The rearrangement joins TRBV4-3 to TRBJ2-7; D not certain. The CDR3 spans 14 residues. CDR1 and CDR2 from the germline V gene are LGHNA and YSLEER. V lost 4 bases and J 0 bases, leaving 10 bases between the germline ends. The CDR3 reads CASSPARYSYEQYF. As DNA, the CDR3 is TGCGCCAGCAGCCCAGCGAGGTACTCCTACGAGCAGTACTTC.

The genes are TRBV30 and TRBJ1-5, with a weak D call TRBD1 (6 bases). V lost 3 bases and J 4 bases, leaving 16 bases between the germline ends. From germline, CDR1 is GTSNPN and CDR2 SVGIG (reference sequence). CDR3 length: 15 residues. The CDR3 region is CAWSTQGLGNQPQHF. The DNA of the CDR3 is TGTGCCTGGAGCACTCAGGGGCTGGGGAATCAGCCCCAGCATTTT.

This chain links TRBV3-1 (or the pseudogene TRBV3-2) with TRBJ2-3; D unclear. V dropped 3 bases and J dropped 1 base, with 8 bases sitting between them. Germline CDR1 and CDR2: LGHDT and YNNKEL (reference sequence). The CDR3 totals 14 residues. CDR3 region: CASSQGIGTDTQYF. CDR3 nucleotides: TGTGCCAGCAGCCAGGGGATCGGCACAGATACGCAGTATTTT.

J is TRBJ1-1 and V is TRBV5-4; TRBD1 matches 12 bases. The J segment lost 4 bases and the V segment lost 4 bases, leaving 11 bases of the junction unmatched. The CDR3 loop spans 17 amino acids. CDR1 is SGHNT and CDR2 is YYREEE in the germline V gene (reference sequence). Here the CDR3 DNA reads TGTGCCAGCAGCCCAAAGGGGACAGGGGGCGCGGGCACTGAAGCTTTCTTT. This translates into CASSPKGTGGAGTEAFF.

This clone showed up just once. The rearrangement uses TRBV6-2 or TRBV6-3 and TRBJ1-1; 7 bases fit TRBD1. Germline values: CDR1 MNHEY, CDR2 SVGEGT. Trimming took 6 bases from V and 1 from J; bases not matched to a gene: 11. The CDR3 consists of 16 residues. The CDR3 sequence is CASSFDRVRGNTEAFF. Written as DNA, the CDR3 is TGTGCCAGCAGCTTCGACAGGGTACGAGGGAACACTGAAGCTTTCTTT.

The chain employs TRBV6-5 and TRBJ2-5; 8 nucleotides align to TRBD2. The length of the CDR3 is 14 residues. V lost 5 bases and J lost 4; bases outside the gene matches: 6. CDR1 MNHEY and CDR2 SVGAGI come from the germline V gene. The CDR3, as DNA: TGTGCCAGCAGTCGCGGGGGGACAAGAGAGACCCAGTACTTC. This translates into CASSRGGTRETQYF.

The chain couples TRBV28 to TRBJ1-2, with D unresolved. Trimming stripped 6 bases from V and 5 bases from J, with 10 bases between. The CDR3 loop spans 12 amino acids. CDR1 and CDR2 from the germline V gene are MDHEN and SYDVKM. The CDR3: CASSPGDYGYTF. DNA for the CDR3: TGTGCCAGCAGCCCAGGAGATTATGGCTACACCTTC.

This chain uses TRBV19 with TRBJ2-5, with TRBD1 matching over 10 bases. Germline V gene data show CDR1 as LNHDA and CDR2 as SQIVND (reference sequence). This CDR3 is 13 amino acids long. With V trimmed by 9 bases and J by 4 bases, 5 bases remained unmatched. DNA for the CDR3: TGTGCCAGCGGCAGGGACAGGGGAGAGACCCAGTACTTC. Translated: CASGRDRGETQYF.

This clone was seen more than once but under ten times. The V gene is TRBV19, the J gene TRBJ1-3; tentative D call: TRBD1 (5 bases). Germline values: CDR1 LNHDA, CDR2 SQIVND (reference sequence). The CDR3 has 15 residues. Trimming cost V 6 bases and J 0 bases, with 12 bases left between them. The CDR3 loop is CASRLGTGSGNTIYF. CDR3 DNA sequence: TGTGCCAGTAGGCTCGGGACGGGCTCTGGAAACACCATATATTTT.

This sequence joins TRBV19 and TRBJ2-7; a possible D gene is TRBD1 (5 bases). V lost 5 bases and J 4 bases, leaving 15 bases between the germline ends. The CDR3 runs to 14 residues. Per germline, CDR1 LNHDA and CDR2 SQIVND (reference sequence). The CDR3 loop is CASSSGFPGYEQYF. For the CDR3, the DNA is TGTGCCAGTAGTTCAGGGTTTCCCGGGTACGAGCAGTACTTC. Full variable domain (remainder filled in from reference TRBV19 and TRBJ2-7): DGGITQSPKYLFRKEGQNVTLSCEQNLNHDAMYWYRQDPGQGLRLIYYSQIVNDFQKGDIAEGYSVSREKKESFPLTVTSAQKNPTAFYLCASSSGFPGYEQYFGPGTRLTVT.

The gene calls are TRBV21-1 and TRBJ1-5; the D segment call TRBD1 is taken from the table without a DNA check. TRBV21-1 is a pseudogene segment. The CDR3 consists of 19 residues. CDR3 amino acids: CASSKASSLRQDSNQPQHF. DNA for the CDR3: TGTGCCAGCAGCAAAGCCTCATCACTTCGACAGGATAGCAATCAGCCCCAGCATTTT.

This clone was counted between two and nine times. V usage is TRBV6-2 or TRBV6-3 and J usage is TRBJ2-1; TRBD2 matches 9 bases. The CDR3 consists of 17 residues. V shed 2 bases and J 3 bases; nucleotides not matched to a gene: 8. The germline gives CDR1 MNHEY, CDR2 SVGEGT. CDR3 loop: CASSYPPSGANYNEQFF. CDR3 nucleotide sequence: TGTGCCAGCAGTTACCCCCCTAGCGGGGCCAACTACAATGAGCAGTTCTTC.

V usage is TRBV11-2 and J usage is TRBJ2-5; possibly TRBD1 for D (6 bases). Per germline, CDR1 SGHAT and CDR2 FQNNGV. The CDR3 has 15 residues. Trimming shortened V by 4 bases and J by 5 bases, and 17 bases separated the two germline ends. Here the CDR3 reads CASSSALAGVETQYF. Here the CDR3 DNA reads TGTGCCAGCAGCTCCGCGCTGGCAGGGGTCGAGACCCAGTACTTC. Together with reference TRBV11-2 and TRBJ2-5, the CDR3 gives the full variable domain: EAGVAQSPRYKIIEKRQSVAFWCNPISGHATLYWYQQILGQGPKLLIQFQNNGVVDDSQLPKDRFSAERLKGVDSTLKIQPAKLEDSAVYLCASSSALAGVETQYFGPGTRLLVL.

The genes are TRBV30 and TRBJ1-2; no clear D gene. This CDR3 has 11 residues. Germline CDR1 and CDR2: GTSNPN and SVGIG (reference sequence). Trimming stripped 0 bases from V and 8 bases from J, with 7 bases between. This CDR3 reads CAWSVPGGYTF. CDR3 DNA sequence: TGTGCCTGGAGTGTTCCGGGGGGCTACACCTTC.

This chain joins TRBV4-3 and TRBJ1-1; D gene ambiguous. V dropped 1 base and J dropped 5 bases, with 14 bases sitting between them. Germline CDR1 reads LGHNA; CDR2 reads YSLEER. The CDR3 contains 15 residues. CDR3 nucleotides: TGCGCCAGCAGCCAAGGAGCGGGGTTGGGTACTGAAGCTTTCTTT. Residues: CASSQGAGLGTEAFF.

The CDR3 region is CASSMVGNSGNTIYF. CDR3 DNA: TGTGCCAGCAGCATGGTGGGGAACTCTGGAAACACCATATATTTT. The chain carries TRBV7-2 and TRBJ1-3; unclear D gene. CDR1 SGHTA and CDR2 FQGNSA come from the germline V gene. The length of the CDR3 is 15 residues. The V and J ends lost 5 bases and 0 bases respectively, with 11 bases between them.

The rearrangement uses TRBV6-2 or TRBV6-3 and TRBJ1-1; tentatively, D is TRBD1 (5 bases). In germline, CDR1 is MNHEY, CDR2 SVGEGT. CDR3 length equals 14 residues. Trimming removed 7 bases from V and 3 bases from J, with 15 bases in between. The CDR3 nucleotides are TGTGCCAGCACCCCTCGACAGAGCTACACTGAAGCTTTCTTT. Protein: CASTPRQSYTEAFF.

This clone was seen a few times. The chain carries TRBV19 and TRBJ1-5; D uncertain. The CDR3 loop spans 14 amino acids. Germline CDR1 and CDR2: LNHDA and SQIVND (reference sequence). V lost 3 bases and J 2 bases, leaving 8 bases between the germline ends. CDR3: CASSIFLGNQPQHF. The CDR3 bases are TGTGCCAGTAGTATTTTTTTGGGCAATCAGCCCCAGCATTTT.

The chain uses TRBV5-6 and TRBJ1-1, with no clear D. This CDR3 contains 11 residues. The germline V gene encodes CDR1 SGHDT and CDR2 YYEEEE. Trimming pared 1 base from V and 6 bases from J, leaving 4 bases between. The CDR3 DNA reads TGTGCCAGCAGCTTGAAGGCTGAAGCTTTCTTT. It translates to CASSLKAEAFF.

J is TRBJ2-5 and V is TRBV7-2; possibly TRBD1 for D (5 bases). V shed 3 bases and J shed 7 bases, with 15 bases lying between them. The CDR3 runs to 14 residues. Germline V CDR1 and CDR2: SGHTA, FQGNSA. The CDR3 protein is CASSFRQRLGTQYF. The CDR3 nucleotides read TGTGCCAGCAGCTTCAGACAGAGACTGGGGACCCAGTACTTC.